These 8 T cell receptor beta chains came from one sample sequenced in a study of cytomegalovirus exposure and HLA in healthy donors. It was with 60 Vbeta and 13 Jbeta primers that the PCR ran. The table came from immunoSEQ multiplex PCR; TCRdb's copy has only in-frame clones and leaves some out. The table has about 140,000 clones, roughly 70% seen once; the top ten hold 1.5% to 2%. The material sequenced was PBMCs. These receptors all come from a human donor in good health.

For this clone: The junction and the germline gene differ at one end; a read error may be behind it. The chain couples TRBV7-7 to TRBJ2-2; 7 positions match TRBD1. CDR1 and CDR2 from the germline V gene are SSHAT and FNYEAQ (reference sequence). CDR3 length equals 15 residues. The CDR3, as DNA: TGTGCTAGCAGTTCCGGTGGGGACAGACCCGGGGAGCTGTTTTTT. Translating gives CASSSGGDRPGELFF.

V is TRBV5-1 and J is TRBJ2-5; the D gene is possibly TRBD2 (6 bases). The V end was cut by 1 base, the J end by 2 bases, with 15 bases between. The germline V gene encodes CDR1 SGHRS and CDR2 YFSETQ. CDR3 length: 16 residues. In nucleotides, the CDR3 is TGCGCCAGCAGCTTGTTAACTAGTCGGGGGCAAGAGACCCAGTACTTC. The encoded protein is CASSLLTSRGQETQYF.

The chain has TRBV4-1 and TRBJ2-7; TRBD1 aligns across 7 bases. Germline V gives CDR1 MGHRA, CDR2 YSYEKL. The CDR3 loop spans 16 amino acids. With V trimmed by 2 bases and J by 1 base, 8 bases remained unmatched. The CDR3 protein is CASSQKTGLISYEQYF. The CDR3 DNA reads TGCGCCAGCAGCCAAAAGACAGGGCTCATTTCCTACGAGCAGTACTTC.

This clone was picked up a small number of times. The chain uses TRBV5-4 and TRBJ2-1; 9 bases are a match to TRBD1. This CDR3 is built from 16 residues. In germline, CDR1 is SGHNT, CDR2 YYREEE (reference sequence). V shed 4 bases, J shed 0 bases, and the junction held 5 bases outside the gene matches. For the CDR3, the DNA is TGTGCCAGCAGCCCCGGGACAGGGACCTCCTACAATGAGCAGTTCTTC. Its protein is CASSPGTGTSYNEQFF.

Concerning this clone itself: A read error may account for a junction end that differs from germline. The chain carries TRBV7-9 and TRBJ1-2; D is uncertain. The CDR3 has 13 residues. Germline CDR1 is SEHNR and CDR2 is FQNEAQ (reference sequence). In DNA, the CDR3 is TGTGCCGGCAGCCCATCGGCGGGGTATGGCTACACCTTC. This translates into CAGSPSAGYGYTF.

V gene TRBV6-6 combines with J gene TRBJ2-3; D is perhaps TRBD2 (6 bases). This CDR3 region has 13 residues. Germline assignment: CDR1 MNHNY and CDR2 SVGAGI (reference sequence). V lost 6 bases to trimming and J lost 0 bases, with 7 bases between them. The CDR3 sequence is CASRRDSTDTQYF. The CDR3 DNA reads TGTGCCAGCAGGCGGGACAGCACAGATACGCAGTATTTT.

V and J are TRBV28 and TRBJ1-5; D not resolved. Per the germline V gene, CDR1 is MDHEN and CDR2 is SYDVKM. This CDR3 has 14 amino acids. Trimming removed 2 bases at V and 2 bases at J, with 7 bases between. In DNA form, the CDR3 reads TGTGCCAGCAGTTTAGGCGGGGGCAATCAGCCCCAGCATTTT. Its protein product is CASSLGGGNQPQHF.

This clone appeared a few times. This chain links TRBV5-5 with TRBJ1-1, with D perhaps matching TRBD1 (5 bases). Trimming removed 6 bases from V and 4 bases from J, with 13 bases in between. The CDR3 totals 13 residues. CDR1 and CDR2 (germline): SGHKS, YYEKEE (reference sequence). Here the CDR3 reads CASNAPGFTEAFF. CDR3 nucleotides: TGTGCCAGCAACGCACCAGGGTTCACTGAAGCTTTCTTT.